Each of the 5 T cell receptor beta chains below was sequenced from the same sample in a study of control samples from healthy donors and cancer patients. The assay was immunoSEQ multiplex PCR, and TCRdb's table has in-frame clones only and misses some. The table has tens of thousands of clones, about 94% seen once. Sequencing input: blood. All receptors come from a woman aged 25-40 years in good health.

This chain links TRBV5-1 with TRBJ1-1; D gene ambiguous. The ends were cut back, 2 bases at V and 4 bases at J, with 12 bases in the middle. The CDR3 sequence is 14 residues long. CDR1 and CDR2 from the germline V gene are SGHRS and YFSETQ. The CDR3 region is CASSFATGGTEAFF. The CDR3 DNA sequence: TGCGCCAGCAGCTTTGCAACGGGTGGCACTGAAGCTTTCTTT. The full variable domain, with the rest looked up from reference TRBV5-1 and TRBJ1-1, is KAGVTQTPRYLIKTRGQQVTLSCSPISGHRSVSWYQQTPGQGLQFLFEYFSETQRNKGNFPGRFSGRQFSNSRSEMNVSTLELGDSALYLCASSFATGGTEAFFGQGTRLTVV.

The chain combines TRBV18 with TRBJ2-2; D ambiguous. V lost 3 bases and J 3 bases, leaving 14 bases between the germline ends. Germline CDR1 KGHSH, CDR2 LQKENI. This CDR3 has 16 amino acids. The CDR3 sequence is CASSPVARADTGELFF. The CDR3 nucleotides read TGTGCCAGCTCACCTGTAGCAAGGGCGGACACCGGGGAGCTGTTTTTT.

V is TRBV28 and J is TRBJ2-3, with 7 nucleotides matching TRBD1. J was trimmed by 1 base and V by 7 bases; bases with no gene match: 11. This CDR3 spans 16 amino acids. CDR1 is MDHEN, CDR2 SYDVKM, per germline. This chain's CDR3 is CASTPTGKEGTDTQYF. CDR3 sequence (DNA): TGTGCCAGCACCCCGACAGGGAAGGAAGGCACAGATACGCAGTATTTT.

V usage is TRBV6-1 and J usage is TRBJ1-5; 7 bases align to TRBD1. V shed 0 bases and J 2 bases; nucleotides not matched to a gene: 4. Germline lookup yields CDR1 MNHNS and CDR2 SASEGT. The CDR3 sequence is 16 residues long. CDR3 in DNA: TGTGCCAGCAGTGAAGCTAGCGGGACAGGCAATCAGCCCCAGCATTTT. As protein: CASSEASGTGNQPQHF.

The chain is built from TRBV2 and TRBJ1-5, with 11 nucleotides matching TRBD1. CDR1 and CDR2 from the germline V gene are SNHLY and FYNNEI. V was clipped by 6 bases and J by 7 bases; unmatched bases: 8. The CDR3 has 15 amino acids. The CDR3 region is CASRDGTGGNQPQHF. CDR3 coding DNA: TGTGCCAGCAGGGATGGGACAGGGGGAAACCAGCCCCAGCATTTT.